The 21 T cell receptor beta chains listed next were all sequenced from one sample in a study of early T cells in non-severe SARS-CoV-2 infection. One entry per CDR3 protein, called by TCRdb with MiXCR from the 5' RACE reads. The table includes tens of thousands of distinct CDR3 sequences, roughly 8.8% detected once. Sequencing was performed on whole blood. The receptor source for this set is an adult who was a healthcare worker with PCR-confirmed SARS-CoV-2 infection or an uninfected control (not recorded which).

This clonotype was detected ten times or more. This chain uses TRBV18 with TRBJ1-5, with D possibly TRBD1 on 5 matching bases. V dropped 2 bases and J dropped 7 bases, with 12 bases sitting between them. CDR3 length: 14 residues. The germline V gene has CDR1 KGHSH and CDR2 LQKENI. CDR3 region: CASSPGAGSQPQHF. Written as DNA, the CDR3 is TGTGCCAGCTCACCAGGGGCAGGGAGCCAGCCCCAGCATTTT.

This clonotype was recorded many times. V usage is TRBV11-2 and J usage is TRBJ2-3, with 9 bases lining up with TRBD2. The CDR3 consists of 17 residues. The germline CDR1 and CDR2 sequences are SGHAT and FQNNGV. Germline trimming cut 4 bases from V and 5 bases from J; bases unmatched to any gene: 13. The CDR3 nucleotides are TGTGCCAGCAGCTCCCCCCGGTGGAGCGGGGGGTTAGATACGCAGTATTTT. Translating gives CASSSPRWSGGLDTQYF.

There are a few counts of this clonotype. The CDR3: CASSHGTGDQETQYF. CDR3 sequence (DNA): TGTGCCAGCAGTCATGGGACAGGGGACCAAGAGACCCAGTACTTC. This sequence joins TRBV6-6 and TRBJ2-5; 10 bases are shared with TRBD1. This CDR3 spans 15 amino acids. CDR1 MNHNY and CDR2 SVGAGI come from the germline V gene (reference sequence). The trim removed 5 bases at V and 0 bases at J, leaving 3 bases unmatched.

The chain couples TRBV12-3 or TRBV12-4 to TRBJ1-1, with 7 nucleotides matching TRBD1. The CDR3 loop spans 13 amino acids. The trim removed 7 bases at V and 3 bases at J, leaving 5 bases unmatched. The CDR3 sequence: CASNRDSHTEAFF. In DNA, the CDR3 is TGTGCCAGCAACCGGGACAGCCACACTGAAGCTTTCTTT.

V is TRBV5-4 and J is TRBJ2-3; a weak D match, TRBD2 (5 bases). The ends were cut back, 2 bases at V and 1 base at J, with 14 bases in the middle. Germline lookup yields CDR1 SGHNT and CDR2 YYREEE (reference sequence). CDR3 size: 16 residues. In DNA, the CDR3 is TGTGCCAGCAGCTTTAAAGGAGAGGGCCGCACAGATACGCAGTATTTT. It specifies CASSFKGEGRTDTQYF.

This clonotype has a count of ten or more. The chain recombines TRBV12-3 or TRBV12-4 with TRBJ1-5; D ambiguous. The CDR3 is made up of 11 amino acids. The V gene lost 1 base and the J gene lost 7 bases, with 2 bases spanning the gap. The CDR3 DNA is TGTGCCAGCAGTTTAGGCCAGCCCCAGCATTTT. Translated: CASSLGQPQHF.

V is TRBV5-1 and J is TRBJ2-1, with D hard to call. V dropped 4 bases and J dropped 6 bases, with 17 bases sitting between them. The CDR3 spans 15 residues. Germline loops: CDR1 SGHRS, CDR2 YFSETQ. The CDR3 DNA reads TGCGCCAGCAGCACTACGACCATCCCGGGCAATGAGCAGTTCTTC. Translation gives CASSTTTIPGNEQFF. The complete variable domain, with remaining parts taken from reference TRBV5-1 and TRBJ2-1, reads KAGVTQTPRYLIKTRGQQVTLSCSPISGHRSVSWYQQTPGQGLQFLFEYFSETQRNKGNFPGRFSGRQFSNSRSEMNVSTLELGDSALYLCASSTTTIPGNEQFFGPGTRLTVL.

As concerns this clonotype: At one of its ends the junction is not consistent with the germline gene, which may arise from a read error. The chain employs TRBV2 and TRBJ2-1; D gene ambiguous. Germline V gene data show CDR1 as SNHLY and CDR2 as FYNNEI. The CDR3 consists of 12 residues. The CDR3 here is CASSKALPGLFF. The CDR3 DNA sequence: TGTGCCAGCAGTAAAGCCCTCCCAGGTCTGTTCTTC. The full variable domain, completed using reference TRBV2 and TRBJ2-1, is EPEVTQTPSHQVTQMGQEVILRCVPISNHLYFYWYRQILGQKVEFLVSFYNNEISEKSEIFDDQFSVERPDGSNFTLKIRSTKLEDSAMYFCASSKALPGLFFGPGTRLTVL.

This clonotype has only a few counts. V is TRBV7-3 and J is TRBJ1-1, with D possibly being TRBD1 (5 bases). V was cut by 2 bases and J by 0 bases, with 16 bases left in between. Germline assignment: CDR1 SGHTA and CDR2 FQGTGA. This CDR3 region has 17 residues. DNA for the CDR3: TGTGCCAGCAGCTTAGCTCCGGGACCGAGATTGAACACTGAAGCTTTCTTT. Its translation is CASSLAPGPRLNTEAFF.

The rearrangement links TRBV4-1 to TRBJ2-6, with 8 nucleotides matching TRBD1. This CDR3 region has 19 residues. V gave up 0 bases and J gave up 0 bases; unmatched junction bases: 7. Per the germline V gene, CDR1 is MGHRA and CDR2 is YSYEKL. As DNA, the CDR3 is TGCGCCAGCAGCCAAGAAAAGACAGGGGTTACCTCTGGGGCCAACGTCCTGACTTTC. Translation: CASSQEKTGVTSGANVLTF.

The chain carries TRBV30 and TRBJ1-1, with TRBD1 as a possible D gene (6 bases). V was shortened by 3 bases and J by 1 base, with 12 bases between the two germline ends. The length of the CDR3 is 14 residues. From germline, CDR1 is GTSNPN and CDR2 SVGIG (reference sequence). The CDR3 sequence is CAWRIGGGNTEAFF. In DNA form, the CDR3 reads TGTGCCTGGAGAATTGGAGGGGGGAACACTGAAGCTTTCTTT. The whole variable domain, filled in from reference TRBV30 and TRBJ1-1, reads SQTIHQWPATLVQPVGSPLSLECTVEGTSNPNLYWYRQAAGRGLQLLFYSVGIGQISSEVPQNLSASRPQDRQFILSSKKLLLSDSGFYLCAWRIGGGNTEAFFGQGTRLTVV.

The chain carries TRBV2 and TRBJ1-2; no clear D gene. This CDR3 region has 14 residues. The V gene's germline CDR1 is SNHLY and CDR2 FYNNEI. Trimming took 7 bases from V and 0 from J, leaving 12 bases between them. CDR3 loop: CASIHRGTNYGYTF. The CDR3, as DNA: TGTGCCAGCATTCATCGCGGAACTAACTATGGCTACACCTTC.

CDR3 sequence reads: CASSQGLIAGVNEQFF. In nucleotides, the CDR3 is TGCGCCAGCAGCCAAGGGTTGATAGCGGGGGTGAATGAGCAGTTCTTC. The gene calls are TRBV4-1 and TRBJ2-1, with 9 nucleotides matching TRBD2. J gave up 7 bases and V 1 base, and 8 bases lay outside the gene matches. The CDR3 extends over 16 amino acids. Germline CDR1 and CDR2: MGHRA and YSYEKL.

The V and J genes are TRBV27 and TRBJ1-2; D remains unclear. Trimming cost V 5 bases and J 8 bases, with 18 bases left between them. The length of the CDR3 is 14 residues. From germline, CDR1 is MNHEY and CDR2 SMNVEV (reference sequence). In DNA, the CDR3 is TGTGCCAGCAGTCCACAAGGACGCCGTGTGGGCTACACCTTC. Translating it yields CASSPQGRRVGYTF.

This clonotype came up a few times. A read error is likely, as this CDR3 ends without the conserved phenylalanine or tryptophan. The chain recombines TRBV12-3 or TRBV12-4 with TRBJ2-7; no firm D call. The CDR3 runs to 13 residues. Trimming pared 6 bases from V and 2 bases from J, leaving 11 bases between. The CDR3 DNA reads as TGTGCCAGCAGCCTCGGGCCACCCTACGAGCAGTACTTG. Its translation: CASSLGPPYEQYL.

J is TRBJ2-3 and V is TRBV6-5; D remains unclear. The CDR3 is made up of 13 amino acids. V lost 2 bases and J 2 bases, leaving 5 bases between the germline ends. The V gene's germline CDR1 is MNHEY and CDR2 SVGAGI. The DNA of the CDR3 is TGTGCCAGCAGTTACACCTTCACAGATACGCAGTATTTT. It yields the protein CASSYTFTDTQYF.

This chain uses TRBV5-6 with TRBJ2-3, with D possibly matching TRBD1 (5 bases). From germline, CDR1 is SGHDT and CDR2 YYEEEE. The CDR3 has 15 residues. V lost 4 bases and J 0 bases, leaving 12 bases between the germline ends. CDR3 sequence (DNA): TGTGCCAGCAGCCCGACAGTAACTAGCACAGATACGCAGTATTTT. Translation: CASSPTVTSTDTQYF.

This clonotype was counted at least ten times. The chain recombines TRBV7-9 with TRBJ2-5; D may match TRBD1 or TRBD2 (7 bases each). V dropped 5 bases and J dropped 2 bases, with 15 bases sitting between them. The CDR3 is 15 residues long. In germline, CDR1 is SEHNR, CDR2 FQNEAQ (reference sequence). This CDR3 reads CASSGGGQLQETQYF. CDR3 bases: TGTGCCAGCAGCGGCGGGGGACAGTTACAAGAGACCCAGTACTTC.

A few counts support this clonotype. This rearrangement joins TRBV5-4 to TRBJ2-2; TRBD2 is a possible D gene (5 bases). Looked up from germline, CDR1 is SGHNT and CDR2 is YYREEE (reference sequence). The CDR3 runs 15 residues. V lost 1 base, J lost 1 base, and 8 bases lay in between. The DNA for the CDR3 is TGTGCCAGCAGCTTGTATGGACTGAACACCGGGGAGCTGTTTTTT. As protein: CASSLYGLNTGELFF.

At least ten counts were recorded for this clonotype. V and J are TRBV7-6 and TRBJ2-5, with TRBD2 matching 8 bases. The CDR3 runs to 16 residues. V lost 2 bases to trimming and J lost 5 bases; unmatched junction nucleotides: 10. The germline V gene has CDR1 SGHVS and CDR2 FNYEAQ. CDR3 bases: TGTGCCAGCAGCTTAAGCTGGAGTAGCGGGGCCGAGACCCAGTACTTC. It yields the protein CASSLSWSSGAETQYF. Together with reference TRBV7-6 and TRBJ2-5, the CDR3 gives the full variable domain: GAGVSQSPRYKVTKRGQDVALRCDPISGHVSLYWYRQALGQGPEFLTYFNYEAQQDKSGLPNDRFSAERPEGSISTLTIQRTEQRDSAMYRCASSLSWSSGAETQYFGPGTRLLVL.

The CDR3: CASSLPRENTEAFF. The CDR3 DNA follows: TGTGCCAGCAGCTTGCCACGGGAGAACACTGAAGCTTTCTTT. The chain employs TRBV5-4 and TRBJ1-1; D unclear. The CDR3 runs to 14 residues. Germline V gene sequence: CDR1 SGHNT, CDR2 YYREEE (reference sequence). V was clipped by 1 base and J by 1 base, with 8 bases between them.